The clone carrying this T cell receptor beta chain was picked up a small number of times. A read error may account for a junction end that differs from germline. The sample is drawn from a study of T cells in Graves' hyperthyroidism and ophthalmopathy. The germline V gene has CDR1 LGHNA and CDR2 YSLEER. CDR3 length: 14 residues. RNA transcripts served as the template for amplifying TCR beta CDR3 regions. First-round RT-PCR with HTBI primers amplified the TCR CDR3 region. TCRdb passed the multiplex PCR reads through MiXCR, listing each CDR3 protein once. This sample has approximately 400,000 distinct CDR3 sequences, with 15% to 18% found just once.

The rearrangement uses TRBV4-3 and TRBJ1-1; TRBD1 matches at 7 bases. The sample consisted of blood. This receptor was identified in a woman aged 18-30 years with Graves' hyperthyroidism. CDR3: CASSHYRGGTEASF. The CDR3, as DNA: TGCGCCAGCAGCCACTACAGGGGTGGCACTGAAGCTTCCTTT.